This T cell receptor beta chain was recorded in a study of T cell changes during pregnancy in multiple sclerosis. There are 14 residues in the CDR3. Germline CDR1 and CDR2: SSHAT and FNYEAQ (reference sequence). V was clipped by 5 bases and J by 5 bases, with 15 bases between them. Produced via immunoSEQ multiplex PCR; TCRdb's table is partial and in-frame only. The sample lists around 44,000 clones, over 80% occurring once. This clone occurred a few times. This sequence joins TRBV7-7 and TRBJ2-5; no clear D. Input material: peripheral blood. This clonotype was obtained from a female donor with multiple sclerosis, enrolled in a pregnancy study. This CDR3 is CASSPRLPSETQYF. The CDR3 DNA reads as TGTGCCAGCAGCCCCAGACTGCCCTCTGAGACCCAGTACTTC.